The source of this T cell receptor (beta chain) is a study of T-cell memory formation after mild COVID-19. The CDR3 totals 17 residues. Germline V gene lookup returns CDR1 SGHVS and CDR2 FNYEAQ. V lost 0 bases, J lost 0 bases, and 5 bases stayed unmatched. TCRdb passed the 5' RACE reads through MiXCR, listing each CDR3 protein once. The sample consists of under 550,000 distinct CDR3 sequences, approximately 19% of them appearing once. This chain joins TRBV7-6 and TRBJ2-4; 7 bases are shared with TRBD2. This TCR was sampled from a man aged 18 to 29 who had mild COVID-19 (a few samples of this study predate the infection). Cell type and time point are not known. The specimen sequenced was PBMCs or a T cell subset sorted from them (not recorded which). The DNA for the CDR3 is TGTGCCAGCAGCTTAGCCCAGCGGGGTCTAGCCAAAAACATTCAGTACTTC. Amino acids: CASSLAQRGLAKNIQYF.